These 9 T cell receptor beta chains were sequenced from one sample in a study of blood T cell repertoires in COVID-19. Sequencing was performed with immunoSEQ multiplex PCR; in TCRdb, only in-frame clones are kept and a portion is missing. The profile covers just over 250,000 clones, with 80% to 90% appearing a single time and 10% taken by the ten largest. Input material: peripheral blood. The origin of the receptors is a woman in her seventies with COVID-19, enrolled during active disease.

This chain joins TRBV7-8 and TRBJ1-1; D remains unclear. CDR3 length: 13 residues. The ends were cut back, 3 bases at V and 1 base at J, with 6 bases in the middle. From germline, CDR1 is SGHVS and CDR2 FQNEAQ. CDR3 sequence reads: CASSFQKNTEAFF. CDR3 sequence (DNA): TGTGCCAGCAGCTTTCAGAAGAACACTGAAGCTTTCTTT.

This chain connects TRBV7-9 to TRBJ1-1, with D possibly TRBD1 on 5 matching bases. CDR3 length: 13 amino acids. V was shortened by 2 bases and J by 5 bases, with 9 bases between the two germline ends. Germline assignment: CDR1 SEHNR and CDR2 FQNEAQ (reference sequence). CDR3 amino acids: CASSLNGGTEAFF. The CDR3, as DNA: TGTGCCAGCAGCTTAAACGGGGGGACTGAAGCTTTCTTT. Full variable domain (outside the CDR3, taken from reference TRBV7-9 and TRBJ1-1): DTGVSQNPRHKITKRGQNVTFRCDPISEHNRLYWYRQTLGQGPEFLTYFQNEAQLEKSRLLSDRFSAERPKGSFSTLEIQRTEQGDSAMYLCASSLNGGTEAFFGQGTRLTVV.

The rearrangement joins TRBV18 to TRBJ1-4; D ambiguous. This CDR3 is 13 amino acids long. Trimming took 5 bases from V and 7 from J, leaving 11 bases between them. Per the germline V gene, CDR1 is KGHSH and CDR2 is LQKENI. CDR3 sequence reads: CASSGEGREKLFF. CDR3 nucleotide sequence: TGTGCCAGCTCAGGGGAGGGTCGTGAAAAACTGTTTTTT.

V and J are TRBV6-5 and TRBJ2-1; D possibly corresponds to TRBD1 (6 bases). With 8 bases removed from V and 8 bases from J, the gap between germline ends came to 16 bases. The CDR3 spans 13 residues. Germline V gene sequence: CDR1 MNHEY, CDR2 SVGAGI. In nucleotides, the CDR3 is TGTGCCAGCGGCCGCCGGACAGCCGATGAGCAGTTCTTC. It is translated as CASGRRTADEQFF.

This CDR3 is CASSRGSNQPQHF. The DNA for the CDR3 is TGTGCCAGCAGTAGGGGCAGCAATCAGCCCCAGCATTTT. This rearrangement joins TRBV12-3 or TRBV12-4 to TRBJ1-5; D is perhaps TRBD1 (5 bases). Trimming took 5 bases from V and 1 from J, leaving 6 bases between them. The CDR3 runs to 13 residues.

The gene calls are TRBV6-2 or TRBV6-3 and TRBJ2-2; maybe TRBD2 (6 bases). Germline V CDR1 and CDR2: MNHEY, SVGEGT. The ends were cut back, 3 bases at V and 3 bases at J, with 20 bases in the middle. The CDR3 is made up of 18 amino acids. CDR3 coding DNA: TGTGCCAGCAGTTATCAAACGGGAGTCGGGCGGGACACCGGGGAGCTGTTTTTT. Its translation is CASSYQTGVGRDTGELFF.

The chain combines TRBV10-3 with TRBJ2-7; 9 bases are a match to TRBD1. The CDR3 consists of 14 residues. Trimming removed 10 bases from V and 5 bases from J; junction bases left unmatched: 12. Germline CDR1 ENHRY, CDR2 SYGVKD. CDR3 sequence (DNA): TGTGCCACCTCGGGACAGGGAGTTGATGACGAGCAGTACTTC. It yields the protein CATSGQGVDDEQYF.

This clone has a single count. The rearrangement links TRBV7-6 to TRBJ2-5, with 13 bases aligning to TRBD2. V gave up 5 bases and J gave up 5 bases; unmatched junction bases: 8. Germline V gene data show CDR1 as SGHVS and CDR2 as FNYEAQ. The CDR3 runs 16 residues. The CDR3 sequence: CASSLGLAGALETQYF. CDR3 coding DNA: TGTGCCAGCAGCCTCGGACTAGCGGGAGCGCTGGAGACCCAGTACTTC. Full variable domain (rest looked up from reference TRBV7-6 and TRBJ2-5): GAGVSQSPRYKVTKRGQDVALRCDPISGHVSLYWYRQALGQGPEFLTYFNYEAQQDKSGLPNDRFSAERPEGSISTLTIQRTEQRDSAMYRCASSLGLAGALETQYFGPGTRLLVL.

The DNA for the CDR3 is TGCGCCAGCAGCCAACAACAGGGGTTGAGGGCTGAAGCTTTCTTT. Protein: CASSQQQGLRAEAFF. The V call is TRBV4-1, the J call TRBJ1-1, with 7 nucleotides matching TRBD1. Germline V CDR1 and CDR2: MGHRA, YSYEKL. The CDR3 runs to 15 residues. V shed 2 bases, J shed 6 bases, and the junction held 9 bases outside the gene matches.